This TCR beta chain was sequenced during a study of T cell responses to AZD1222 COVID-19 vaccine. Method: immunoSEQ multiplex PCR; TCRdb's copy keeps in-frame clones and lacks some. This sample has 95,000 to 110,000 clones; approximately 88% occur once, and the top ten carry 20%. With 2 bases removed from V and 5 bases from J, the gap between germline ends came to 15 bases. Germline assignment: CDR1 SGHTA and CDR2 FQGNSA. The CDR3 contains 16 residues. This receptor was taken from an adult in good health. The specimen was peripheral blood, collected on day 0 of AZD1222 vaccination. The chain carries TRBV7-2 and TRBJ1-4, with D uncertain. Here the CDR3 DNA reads TGTGCCAGCAGCTTAAACGCTCGGCAGTTAAATGAAAAACTGTTTTTT. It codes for CASSLNARQLNEKLFF.